This record concerns one TCR beta chain sequence. Its specificity is unknown. Germline CDR1 reads LGHDT; CDR2 reads YNNKEL (reference sequence). The CDR3 is 13 residues long. This specimen belongs to a study of T cells expressing NK-cell markers. Study background: Out of eight donors sequenced, seven tested HCMV-seropositive and the remaining one seronegative.

Study-level findings and limits: As a fraction of CD8+ T cells, dominant NKG2C+ clonotypes reached about 1.0-8% in 5 to 7 donors. Evidence did not settle whether expanded NKG2C+ T cell clones targeted HCMV.

For TCR beta, cDNA was produced by 5'RACE template switching with UMIs. TCRdb derives one entry per CDR3 protein from the 5' RACE reads, leaving out DNA. The sample includes about 550,000 distinct CDR3 sequences. This clonotype was obtained from a man aged 18 to 29 in good health. The J gene is TRBJ2-1, the V gene TRBV3-1. Sequenced input: blood T cells: a sorted CD56 or NKG2C T cell subset, CD4+ or CD8+ T cells, or bulk PBMC T cells (not recorded which). CDR3 residues: CASSNLRAYEQFF.